These T cell receptor beta chains were read from a single sample in a study of radiation and T cells in renal cell carcinoma. TCRdb keeps only in-frame clones here, not all; method: immunoSEQ multiplex PCR. This sample carries 130,000 or so clones, roughly 85% of them seen once, and the ten largest clones take roughly 25%. The specimen comprised blood, sampled from a patient whose treatment included radiotherapy and nephrectomy. The receptors here all came from a woman in her 50s with renal cell carcinoma. CDR3s include the opening cysteine and the closing phenylalanine or tryptophan. Fields, in order: clone size, D gene, V gene, J gene, CDR3 DNA, CDR3 protein. The D gene is left open where the match is weak. Expanded clones are given a class, and other clones once, few, many or no size at all.

few,.,TRBV4-2,TRBJ1-2,TGTGCCAGCAGCCAAGATCTCGGCAGGGAGGCTGGCTACACCTTC,CASSQDLGREAGYTF
few,.,TRBV11-2,TRBJ1-4,TGTGCCAGCAGCCCCTCATCCACGGGTGAAAAACTGTTTTTT,CASSPSSTGEKLFF
.,TRBD1,TRBV6-5,TRBJ1-1,TGTGCCAGCACCAAGACAGGGGGACTTGAAGCTTTCTTT,CASTKTGGLEAFF
.,.,TRBV27,TRBJ1-6,TGTGCCAGCAGCTGGCAGAATAATTCACCCCTCCACTTT,CASSWQNNSPLHF
.,.,TRBV19,TRBJ2-7,TGTGCCAGTACTATCTCGGCGGACACTCACTACGAGCAGTACTTC,CASTISADTHYEQYF
.,.,TRBV5-6,TRBJ2-3,TGTGCCAGCAGCGGGGGATTGGGGGTCGGTGGCACAGATACGCAGTATTTT,CASSGGLGVGGTDTQYF
.,TRBD1,TRBV5-4,TRBJ2-7,TGTGCCAGCAGCCCCAACAGGGGAATAGGGTCCTACGAGCAGTACTTC,CASSPNRGIGSYEQYF
.,.,TRBV19,TRBJ1-5,TGTGCCAGTAGTATGGGTGGCAGGTTATTTGGTCAGCCCCAGCATTTT,CASSMGGRLFGQPQHF
.,.,TRBV6-5,TRBJ1-5,TGTGCCGGCATCGGGACCTACATGGTTGAGCCCCAGCATTTT,CAGIGTYMVEPQHF
.,TRBD1,TRBV19,TRBJ1-3,TGTGCCAGTAGTACAGGGGGTATTGCTGGAAACACCATATATTTT,CASSTGGIAGNTIYF
.,TRBD2,TRBV29-1,TRBJ2-3,TGCAGCAAAAGGACTAGTTCGGATACGCAGTATTTT,CSKRTSSDTQYF
.,.,TRBV28,TRBJ2-1,TGTGCCAGCAGCCTACACCCCAATGAGCAGTTCTTC,CASSLHPNEQFF
.,.,TRBV28,TRBJ1-1,TGTGCCAGCAGTTCCCCGGCAGGGCGGGACACTGAAGCTTTCTTT,CASSSPAGRDTEAFF
.,TRBD2,TRBV4-2,TRBJ2-1,TGTGCCAGCAGCCAAGCACTAGCGGGAGACTACAATGAGCAGTTCTTC,CASSQALAGDYNEQFF
once,.,TRBV6-1,TRBJ1-2,TGTGCCAGCAGTGAGGAATGGCACTGGGGAGGCTACACCTTC,CASSEEWHWGGYTF
.,.,TRBV5-6,TRBJ1-1,TGTGCCAGCAGCTCTTTCGGGGGGAAAACTGAAGCTTTCTTT,CASSSFGGKTEAFF
.,.,TRBV7-2,TRBJ1-5,TGTGCCAGCAGCTTACAGGGGTCCGAGCCCCAGCATTTT,CASSLQGSEPQHF
.,.,TRBV6-6,TRBJ2-7,TGTGCCAGCAGTTACTCGAGAAATTCTTACGAGCAGTACTTC,CASSYSRNSYEQYF
.,.,TRBV7-9,TRBJ1-1,TGTGCCAGCAGCGGTTCGATTGAAGCTTTCTTT,CASSGSIEAFF
once,.,TRBV2,TRBJ2-7,TGTGCCAGCAGTGAAATAGGGCGTTGGCAGGGGCTACTCAGCTCCTACGAGCAGTACTTC,CASSEIGRWQGLLSSYEQYF
once,.,TRBV6-5,TRBJ1-2,TGTGCCAGCAGTTACTCGATTCTGGGTGGCTACACCTTC,CASSYSILGGYTF
.,.,TRBV5-5,TRBJ1-4,TGTGCCAGCAGCGACGTCGGGGGCGTAAGTGAAAAACTGTTTTTT,CASSDVGGVSEKLFF